This T cell receptor beta chain was identified in a study of T cell changes during pregnancy in multiple sclerosis. Method: immunoSEQ multiplex PCR; TCRdb's copy keeps in-frame clones and lacks some. The sample consists of about 110,000 clones, 85% to 95% of them appearing once. Material: peripheral blood, obtained in the third trimester of pregnancy. The sequence came from a female donor in good health, enrolled as a control in a pregnancy study.

The CDR3 DNA sequence: TGTGCCAGCTCTACGGGAGCGTACCAAGAGACCCAGTACTTC. Its protein is CASSTGAYQETQYF. V usage is TRBV2 and J usage is TRBJ2-5, with D possibly matching TRBD2 (6 bases). Trimming took off 8 bases at V and 0 bases at J, with 13 bases between the two ends. Germline V gene data show CDR1 as SNHLY and CDR2 as FYNNEI. There are 14 residues in the CDR3.